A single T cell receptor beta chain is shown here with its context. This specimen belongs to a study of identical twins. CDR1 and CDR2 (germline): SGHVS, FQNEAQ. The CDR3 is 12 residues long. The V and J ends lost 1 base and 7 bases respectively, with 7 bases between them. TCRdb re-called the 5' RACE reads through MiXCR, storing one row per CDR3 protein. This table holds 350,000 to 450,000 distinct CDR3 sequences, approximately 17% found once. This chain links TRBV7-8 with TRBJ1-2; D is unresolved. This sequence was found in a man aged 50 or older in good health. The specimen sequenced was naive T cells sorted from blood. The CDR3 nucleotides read TGTGCCAGCAGCTTAGGCCGGACTGGCTACACCTTC. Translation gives CASSLGRTGYTF.